The 6 T cell receptor beta chains below all came from one sample that was sequenced in a study of blood T cells in healthy people across ages. A J-beta primer mix and a sample-barcoded 5' primer were used in a second PCR of about 6 to 12 cycles. TCRdb re-derived calls from the 5' RACE reads in MiXCR, one entry per CDR3 protein. The sample contains fewer than 2 million distinct CDR3 sequences, roughly 43% of which appear only once. Source material: blood. All receptors come from a human donor in good health.

As regards this clonotype: A read error may produce the germline difference seen at one junction end. The chain joins TRBV4-1 to TRBJ1-1, with TRBD1 identical over 7 bases. Germline CDR1 and CDR2: MGHRA and YSYEKL. The CDR3 spans 14 residues. The CDR3 protein is CASSLGTGAIEAFF. Written as DNA, the CDR3 is TGCGCTAGCAGCCTTGGAACAGGGGCAATTGAAGCTTTCTTT.

The chain combines TRBV12-3 or TRBV12-4 with TRBJ2-1; TRBD2 matches at 10 bases. The junction had 10 bases not matched to a gene; V was cut back by 6 bases and J by 2 bases. The CDR3 spans 17 residues. In DNA form, the CDR3 reads TGTGCCAGCAGGCTTAAGCGGGGGGGATTCGCCTACAATGAGCAGTTCTTC. Translating gives CASRLKRGGFAYNEQFF.

The chain links TRBV5-1 to TRBJ1-1; D remains unclear. CDR3 size: 15 residues. Trimming removed 0 bases at V and 2 bases at J, with 11 bases between. CDR1 SGHRS and CDR2 YFSETQ come from the germline V gene. The CDR3: CASSLEGSYNTEAFF. CDR3 coding DNA: TGCGCCAGCAGCTTGGAGGGCAGCTACAACACTGAAGCTTTCTTT.

The rearrangement joins TRBV25-1 to TRBJ1-2, with 7 positions matching TRBD1. Germline-derived CDR1 and CDR2 are MGHDK and SYGVNS. Trimming removed 5 bases from V and 4 bases from J; junction bases left unmatched: 16. The CDR3 extends over 17 amino acids. This chain's CDR3 is CASSKRPDRAWSYGYTF. Written as DNA, the CDR3 is TGTGCCAGCAGTAAACGACCCGACAGGGCTTGGAGCTATGGCTACACCTTC.

Only a few counts were recorded for this clonotype. This chain links TRBV6-2 or TRBV6-3 with TRBJ2-3; D is uncertain. The ends were cut back, 0 bases at V and 2 bases at J, with 9 bases in the middle. CDR1 and CDR2 from the germline V gene are MNHEY and SVGEGT. The CDR3 is 15 amino acids. The CDR3 coding sequence is TGTGCCAGCAGTTACTCGAAAGCGAACACAGATACGCAGTATTTT. This codes for CASSYSKANTDTQYF.

In its sample, this clonotype was seen a few times. The V call is TRBV4-1, the J call TRBJ2-7; the D gene is possibly TRBD2 (6 bases). The ends were cut back, 3 bases at V and 2 bases at J, with 14 bases in the middle. CDR3 size: 15 residues. CDR1 and CDR2 (germline): MGHRA, YSYEKL. CDR3 region: CASSQVGTPTYEQYF. As DNA, the CDR3 is TGCGCCAGCAGCCAGGTCGGGACTCCGACCTACGAGCAGTACTTC.